This entry concerns a single T cell receptor (beta chain). Profiled with immunoSEQ multiplex PCR; TCRdb holds only in-frame clones, not every one. The sample records some 66,000 clones, roughly 73% being singletons. The data were taken from a study of OX40 agonist ivuxolimab in advanced cancers. This receptor was obtained from an adult with an advanced solid tumor such as melanoma, head and neck, liver or kidney cancer. Sequenced material: CD4+ or CD8+ T cells sorted from blood, taken in a trial of the OX40 agonist ivuxolimab.

CDR3: CASSVLGGGQPQHF. Written as DNA, the CDR3 is TGTGCCAGCAGCGTATTAGGGGGCGGACAGCCCCAGCATTTT. The rearrangement joins TRBV9 to TRBJ1-5; TRBD1 matches at 7 bases. The junction had 5 bases not matched to a gene; V was cut back by 1 base and J by 7 bases. The CDR3 length is 14 residues. CDR1 is SGDLS, CDR2 YYNGEE, per germline.